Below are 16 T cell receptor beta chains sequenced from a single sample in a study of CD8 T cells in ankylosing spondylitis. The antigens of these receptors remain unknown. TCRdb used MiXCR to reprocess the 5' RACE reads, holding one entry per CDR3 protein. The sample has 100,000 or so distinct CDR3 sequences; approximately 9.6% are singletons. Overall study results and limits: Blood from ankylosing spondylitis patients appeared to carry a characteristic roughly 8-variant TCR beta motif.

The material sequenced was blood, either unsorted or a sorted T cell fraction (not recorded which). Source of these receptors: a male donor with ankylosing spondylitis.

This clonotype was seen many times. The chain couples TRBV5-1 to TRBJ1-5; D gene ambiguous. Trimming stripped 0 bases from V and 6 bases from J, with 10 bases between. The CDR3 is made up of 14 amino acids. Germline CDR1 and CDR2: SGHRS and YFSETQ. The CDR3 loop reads CASSLVGSGQPQHF. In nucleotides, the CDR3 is TGCGCCAGCAGCTTGGTTGGGTCGGGTCAGCCCCAGCATTTT.

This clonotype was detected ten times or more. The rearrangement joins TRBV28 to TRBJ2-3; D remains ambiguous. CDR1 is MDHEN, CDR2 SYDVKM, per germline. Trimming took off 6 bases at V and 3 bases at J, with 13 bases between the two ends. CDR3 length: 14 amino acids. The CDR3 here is CASSLTESTDTQYF. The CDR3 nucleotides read TGTGCCAGCAGCCTCACGGAGTCTACAGATACGCAGTATTTT. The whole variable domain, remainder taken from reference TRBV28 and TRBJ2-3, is DVKVTQSSRYLVKRTGEKVFLECVQDMDHENMFWYRQDPGLGLRLIYFSYDVKMKEKGDIPEGYSVSREKKERFSLILESASTNQTSMYLCASSLTESTDTQYFGPGTRLTVL.

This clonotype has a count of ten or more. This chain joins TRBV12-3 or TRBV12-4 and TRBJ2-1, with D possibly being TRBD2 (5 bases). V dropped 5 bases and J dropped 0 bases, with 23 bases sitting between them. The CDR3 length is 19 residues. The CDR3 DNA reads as TGTGCCAGCAGTACACCAATGGGCGGGCGCATGAGCTCCTACAATGAGCAGTTCTTC. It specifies CASSTPMGGRMSSYNEQFF.

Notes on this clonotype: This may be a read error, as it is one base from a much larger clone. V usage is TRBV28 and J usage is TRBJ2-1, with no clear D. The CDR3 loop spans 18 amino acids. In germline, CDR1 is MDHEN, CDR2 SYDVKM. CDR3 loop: CDSSLTPSLTSSYNEQFF. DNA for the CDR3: TGTGACAGCAGTCTAACCCCCTCGCTAACGAGCTCCTACAATGAGCAGTTCTTC.

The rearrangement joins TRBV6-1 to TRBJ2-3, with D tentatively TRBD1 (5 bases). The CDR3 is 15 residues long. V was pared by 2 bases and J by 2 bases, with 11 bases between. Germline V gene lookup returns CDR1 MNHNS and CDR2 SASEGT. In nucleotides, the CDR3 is TGTGCCAGCAGTGAATTGGCAGGGCACACAGATACGCAGTATTTT. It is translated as CASSELAGHTDTQYF.

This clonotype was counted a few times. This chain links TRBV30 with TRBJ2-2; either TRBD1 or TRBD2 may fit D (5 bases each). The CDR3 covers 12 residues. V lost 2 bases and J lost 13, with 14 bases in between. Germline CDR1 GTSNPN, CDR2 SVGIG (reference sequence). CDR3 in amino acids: CAWSIGGALLFF. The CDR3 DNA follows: TGTGCCTGGAGTATTGGGGGAGCGCTGCTGTTTTTT. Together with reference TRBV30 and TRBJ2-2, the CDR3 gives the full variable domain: SQTIHQWPATLVQPVGSPLSLECTVEGTSNPNLYWYRQAAGRGLQLLFYSVGIGQISSEVPQNLSASRPQDRQFILSSKKLLLSDSGFYLCAWSIGGALLFFGEGSRLTVL.

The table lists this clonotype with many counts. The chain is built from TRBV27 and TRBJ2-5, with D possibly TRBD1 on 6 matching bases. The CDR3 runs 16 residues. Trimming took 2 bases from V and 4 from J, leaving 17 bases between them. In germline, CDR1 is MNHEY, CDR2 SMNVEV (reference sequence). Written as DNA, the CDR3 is TGTGCCAGCAGTTTAATTCCAGGGGCGCCTCGAGAGACCCAGTACTTC. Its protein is CASSLIPGAPRETQYF.

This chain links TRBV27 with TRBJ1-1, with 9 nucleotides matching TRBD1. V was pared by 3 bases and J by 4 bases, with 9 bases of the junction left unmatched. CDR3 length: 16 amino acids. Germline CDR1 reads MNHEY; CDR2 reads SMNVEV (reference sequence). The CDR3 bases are TGTGCCAGCAGTTTCACAGGGACAGGGACGGGCACTGAAGCTTTCTTT. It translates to CASSFTGTGTGTEAFF.

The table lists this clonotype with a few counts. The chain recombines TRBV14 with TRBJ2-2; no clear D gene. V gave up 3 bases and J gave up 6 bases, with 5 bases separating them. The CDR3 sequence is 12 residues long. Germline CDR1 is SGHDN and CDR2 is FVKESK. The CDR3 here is CASSHFSGELFF. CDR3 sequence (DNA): TGTGCCAGCAGCCACTTCTCCGGGGAGCTGTTTTTT.

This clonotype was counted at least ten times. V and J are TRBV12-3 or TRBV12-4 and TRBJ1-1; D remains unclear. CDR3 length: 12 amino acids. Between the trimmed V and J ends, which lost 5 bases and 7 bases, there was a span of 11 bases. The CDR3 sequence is CASSPFQSEAFF. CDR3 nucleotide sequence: TGTGCCAGCAGTCCCTTCCAAAGTGAAGCTTTCTTT.

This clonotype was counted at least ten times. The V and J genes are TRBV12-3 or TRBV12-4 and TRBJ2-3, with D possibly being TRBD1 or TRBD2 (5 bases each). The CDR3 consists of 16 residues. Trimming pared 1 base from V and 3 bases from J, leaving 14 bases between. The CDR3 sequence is CASSLGDGYQTDTQYF. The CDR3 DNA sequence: TGTGCCAGCAGTTTAGGGGACGGGTACCAAACAGATACGCAGTATTTT.

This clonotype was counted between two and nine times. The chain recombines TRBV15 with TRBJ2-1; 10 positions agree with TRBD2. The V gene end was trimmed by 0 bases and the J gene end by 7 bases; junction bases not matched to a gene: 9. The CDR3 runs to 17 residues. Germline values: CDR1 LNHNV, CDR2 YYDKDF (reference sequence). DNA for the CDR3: TGTGCCACCAGCAGAGATAGAAGACTAGCGGGCCAGAATGAGCAGTTCTTC. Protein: CATSRDRRLAGQNEQFF.

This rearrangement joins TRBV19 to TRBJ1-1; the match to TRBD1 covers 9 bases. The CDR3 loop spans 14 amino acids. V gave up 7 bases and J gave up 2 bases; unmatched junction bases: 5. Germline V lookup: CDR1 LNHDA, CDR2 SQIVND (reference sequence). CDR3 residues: CASTKGQGNTEAFF. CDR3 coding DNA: TGTGCCAGTACCAAGGGACAGGGAAACACTGAAGCTTTCTTT.

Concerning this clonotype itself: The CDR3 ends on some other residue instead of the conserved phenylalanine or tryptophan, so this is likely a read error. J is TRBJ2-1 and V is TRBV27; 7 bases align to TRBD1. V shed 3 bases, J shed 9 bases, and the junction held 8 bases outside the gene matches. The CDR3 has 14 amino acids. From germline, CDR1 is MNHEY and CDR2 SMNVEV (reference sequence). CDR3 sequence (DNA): TGTGCCAGCAGTTTTCGACAGGGAAACGGTGAGCAGTTCTGC. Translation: CASSFRQGNGEQFC.

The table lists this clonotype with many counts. CDR3 sequence: CSVSPSLAGAENEQFF. CDR3 DNA sequence: TGCAGCGTTTCACCTTCCCTAGCGGGAGCGGAGAATGAGCAGTTCTTC. This chain connects TRBV29-1 to TRBJ2-1; 10 bases line up with TRBD2. CDR3 length equals 16 residues. In germline, CDR1 is SQVTM, CDR2 ANQGSEA. Trimming removed 5 bases from V and 7 bases from J; junction bases left unmatched: 14.

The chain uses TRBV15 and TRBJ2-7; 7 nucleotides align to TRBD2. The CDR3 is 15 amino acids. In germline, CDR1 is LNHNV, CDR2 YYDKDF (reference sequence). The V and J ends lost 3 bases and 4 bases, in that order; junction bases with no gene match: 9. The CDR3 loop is CATSSPGAGLYEQYF. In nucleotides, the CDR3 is TGTGCCACCAGCAGCCCTGGAGCGGGACTGTACGAGCAGTACTTC. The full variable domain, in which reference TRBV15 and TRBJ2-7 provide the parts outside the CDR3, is DAMVIQNPRYQVTQFGKPVTLSCSQTLNHNVMYWYQQKSSQAPKLLFHYYDKDFNNEADTPDNFQSRRPNTSFCFLDIRSPGLGDTAMYLCATSSPGAGLYEQYFGPGTRLTVT.